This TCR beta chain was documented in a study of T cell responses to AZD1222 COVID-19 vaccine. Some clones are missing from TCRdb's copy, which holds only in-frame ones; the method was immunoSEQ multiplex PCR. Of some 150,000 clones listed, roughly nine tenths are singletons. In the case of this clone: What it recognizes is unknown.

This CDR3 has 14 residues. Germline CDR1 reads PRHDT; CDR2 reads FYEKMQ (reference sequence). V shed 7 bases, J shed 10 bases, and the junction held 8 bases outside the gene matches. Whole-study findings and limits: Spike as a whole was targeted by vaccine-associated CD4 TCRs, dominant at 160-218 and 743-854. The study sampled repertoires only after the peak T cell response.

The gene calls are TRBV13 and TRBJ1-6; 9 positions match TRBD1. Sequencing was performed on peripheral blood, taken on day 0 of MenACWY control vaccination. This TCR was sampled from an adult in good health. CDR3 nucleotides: TGTGCCAGCATGGTCAGGGACAGGGACTCACCCCTCCACTTT. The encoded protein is CASMVRDRDSPLHF.